Following are 24 T cell receptor beta chains from one sample sequenced in a study of cytomegalovirus exposure and HLA in healthy donors (dated by TCRdb to the late 2010s). The library was produced with the immunoSEQ multiplex PCR assay. The multiplex PCR relied on a mix of 60 forward primers for TCR Vbeta segments and 13 reverse primers for TCR Jbeta segments. TCRdb limited this immuneACCESS table to in-frame rearrangements with V and J called. A share of clones is missing; checked studies link under half to unresolved V genes, and the rest is unexplained. This sample comprises under 120,000 clones, around 60% of them detected only once. Jointly, the top ten make up approximately 3.8% of the sample. The source material was PBMCs. Receptors were obtained from a man aged 30 to 45 in good health and CMV-seropositive.

A word on this clone: No conserved phenylalanine or tryptophan is present at the end of the CDR3, so a read error is the likely explanation. The gene calls are TRBV5-6 and TRBJ1-2, with D possibly matching TRBD1 (5 bases). The CDR3 extends over 14 amino acids. Looked up from germline, CDR1 is SGHDT and CDR2 is YYEEEE. Trimming removed 4 bases from V and 8 bases from J, with 18 bases in between. CDR3 nucleotide sequence: TGTGCCAGCAGCCCTAGGGACGGCTGGGGAGGCTACACCCTC. Translating it yields CASSPRDGWGGYTL.

The J gene is TRBJ1-2, the V gene TRBV5-1; D is possibly TRBD1 (6 bases). This CDR3 spans 13 amino acids. Per the germline V gene, CDR1 is SGHRS and CDR2 is YFSETQ. V shed 2 bases and J shed 5 bases, with 10 bases lying between them. As DNA, the CDR3 is TGCGCCAGCAGCTTACAGGGAGAATATGGCTACACCTTC. This translates into CASSLQGEYGYTF.

The chain joins TRBV6-1 to TRBJ1-6; 9 bases map to TRBD1. CDR1 is MNHNS, CDR2 SASEGT, per germline. This CDR3 is 14 amino acids long. V shed 7 bases and J 8 bases; nucleotides not matched to a gene: 6. CDR3 DNA sequence: TGTGCCAGCAACCAACAGGGGGCGTATTCACCCCTCCACTTT. It encodes CASNQQGAYSPLHF.

This chain joins TRBV9 and TRBJ1-1; 8 bases line up with TRBD1. Germline V CDR1 and CDR2: SGDLS, YYNGEE. The CDR3 runs 15 residues. After removal of 6 bases from V and 1 base from J, the junction contained 8 bases not matched to a gene. This CDR3 reads CASISLDRGNTEAFF. The CDR3 DNA is TGTGCCAGCATCTCTCTCGACAGGGGGAACACTGAAGCTTTCTTT.

The J gene is TRBJ1-2, the V gene TRBV5-6, with D tentatively TRBD1 (5 bases). Germline CDR1 reads SGHDT; CDR2 reads YYEEEE. Between the trimmed V and J ends, which lost 3 bases and 8 bases, there was a span of 14 bases. The CDR3 contains 13 residues. The CDR3 DNA is TGTGCCAGCAGCTCGCGGACAACTGAAGGCTACACCTTC. Translated: CASSSRTTEGYTF.

CDR3 nucleotides: TGTGCCAGCAGTTACTCTCGAGGGGAAAAACTGTTTTTT. This encodes CASSYSRGEKLFF. J is TRBJ1-4 and V is TRBV6-5; D is undetermined. Trimming took 0 bases from V and 8 from J, leaving 7 bases between them. Germline CDR1 and CDR2: MNHEY and SVGAGI. CDR3 length: 13 amino acids.

To note about this clone: The same CDR3 arises from other DNA sequences in this sample as well. This chain uses TRBV19 with TRBJ2-7; possible D gene TRBD1, 6 bases. V was cut by 4 bases and J by 4 bases, with 17 bases left in between. Germline loops: CDR1 LNHDA, CDR2 SQIVND (reference sequence). This CDR3 has 15 residues. The CDR3 DNA reads TGTGCCAGTAGTAGCCAAAGGACAGCGACGTACGAGCAGTACTTC. It is translated as CASSSQRTATYEQYF.

The rearrangement links TRBV11-3 to TRBJ2-2, with 8 nucleotides matching TRBD1. Germline CDR1 is SGHNT and CDR2 is YENEEA. V dropped 4 bases and J dropped 7; count of bases not matched to a gene: 5. The CDR3 sequence is 14 residues long. The CDR3 bases are TGTGCCAGCAGCTCGGACAGGGTGGGCGGGGAGCTGTTTTTT. This encodes CASSSDRVGGELFF. Complete variable domain (other parts from reference TRBV11-3 and TRBJ2-2): EAGVVQSPRYKIIEKKQPVAFWCNPISGHNTLYWYLQNLGQGPELLIRYENEEAVDDSQLPKDRFSAERLKGVDSTLKIQPAELGDSAVYLCASSSDRVGGELFFGEGSRLTVL.

This clone was observed a few times. The chain has TRBV5-4 and TRBJ2-1, with 8 bases fitting TRBD2. The CDR3 has 15 residues. The V segment lost 0 bases and the J segment 2 bases; nucleotides outside the gene matches: 1. CDR1 is SGHNT and CDR2 is YYREEE in the germline V gene (reference sequence). The chain's CDR3 is CASSLAGGAYNEQFF. The DNA for the CDR3 is TGTGCCAGCAGCTTGGCCGGGGGGGCCTACAATGAGCAGTTCTTC.

A few counts support this clone. In the same sample, other DNA sequences code for this CDR3. The gene calls are TRBV2 and TRBJ2-7; D remains unclear. CDR3 length equals 11 residues. CDR1 and CDR2 from the germline V gene are SNHLY and FYNNEI. CDR3 loop: CDNSAAYEQYF. The CDR3 DNA reads as TGTGACAACAGTGCCGCCTACGAGCAGTACTTC.

This clone has only a few counts. CDR3 residues: CASTGQAYGYTF. The CDR3 region has the DNA TGTGCCAGCACCGGACAGGCCTATGGCTACACCTTC. The V call is TRBV2, the J call TRBJ1-2; 7 bases are a match to TRBD1. The germline V gene encodes CDR1 SNHLY and CDR2 FYNNEI. CDR3 length: 12 residues. V lost 7 bases, J lost 4 bases, and 3 bases stayed unmatched.

The genes are TRBV19 and TRBJ2-7; 7 nucleotides line up with TRBD1. The CDR3 totals 15 residues. The V segment lost 3 bases and the J segment 0 bases; nucleotides outside the gene matches: 5. In germline, CDR1 is LNHDA, CDR2 SQIVND (reference sequence). CDR3: CASSIRDSTSYEQYF. The CDR3 nucleotides are TGTGCCAGTAGTATCCGGGACAGCACCTCCTACGAGCAGTACTTC.

With respect to this clone: A junction end diverges from the germline sequence, so it may reflect a read error. This chain links TRBV7-9 with TRBJ2-7, with TRBD2 as a possible D gene (5 bases). This CDR3 has 13 amino acids. The V gene's germline CDR1 is SEHNR and CDR2 FQNEAQ (reference sequence). Written as DNA, the CDR3 is TGTTCCAGCAGCTTAGTAGAGGGCTACGAGCAGTACTTC. It specifies CSSSLVEGYEQYF.

In regard to this clone: At one end, the junction sequence differs from germline, possibly due to a read error. The V gene is TRBV7-9, the J gene TRBJ1-1; D gene ambiguous. Germline-derived CDR1 and CDR2 are SEHNR and FQNEAQ (reference sequence). The CDR3 covers 12 residues. CDR3 sequence: CSSSQSDTEAFF. The CDR3 DNA reads TGTTCCAGCAGCCAGAGCGACACTGAAGCTTTCTTT.

The CDR3 coding sequence is TGCGCCAGCAGCTGGGTTGGGGGGGCAGTCACTGAAGCTTTCTTT. Its translation: CASSWVGGAVTEAFF. This chain joins TRBV5-1 and TRBJ1-1, with TRBD1 as a possible D gene (6 bases). CDR3 length: 15 residues. V lost 3 bases, J lost 4 bases, and 16 bases lay in between. The germline gives CDR1 SGHRS, CDR2 YFSETQ.

The chain links TRBV5-1 to TRBJ2-7; D possibly corresponds to TRBD1 (5 bases). Trimming removed 2 bases from V and 6 bases from J, with 21 bases in between. Germline loops: CDR1 SGHRS, CDR2 YFSETQ. The CDR3 totals 16 residues. This CDR3 reads CASSLPQWGGTVEQYF. The CDR3, as DNA: TGCGCCAGCAGCTTACCTCAGTGGGGCGGTACTGTCGAGCAGTACTTC.

This clone was observed once. V gene TRBV7-9 combines with J gene TRBJ2-7, with D unclear. Germline CDR1 SEHNR, CDR2 FQNEAQ (reference sequence). CDR3 length: 13 amino acids. Trimming removed 3 bases at V and 3 bases at J, with 9 bases between. The CDR3 here is CASSFPPSYEQYF. The CDR3 nucleotides are TGTGCCAGCAGCTTCCCCCCCAGCTACGAGCAGTACTTC. The variable domain in full, completed from reference TRBV7-9 and TRBJ2-7, reads DTGVSQNPRHKITKRGQNVTFRCDPISEHNRLYWYRQTLGQGPEFLTYFQNEAQLEKSRLLSDRFSAERPKGSFSTLEIQRTEQGDSAMYLCASSFPPSYEQYFGPGTRLTVT.

The chain joins TRBV11-1 to TRBJ2-1; 11 bases match TRBD2. CDR1 is SGHAT and CDR2 is FQDESV in the germline V gene (reference sequence). The CDR3 length is 15 residues. With V trimmed by 1 base and J by 6 bases, 2 bases remained unmatched. The chain's CDR3 is CASSLGSGGVNEQFF. CDR3 in DNA: TGTGCCAGCAGCTTAGGTAGCGGGGGGGTCAATGAGCAGTTCTTC.

CDR3 coding DNA: TGTGCCAGCAGCTTGGAAACAGGGTACAGGACAGATACGCAGTATTTT. Translating gives CASSLETGYRTDTQYF. This chain uses TRBV5-6 with TRBJ2-3; D is perhaps TRBD1 (6 bases). This CDR3 has 16 residues. Looked up from germline, CDR1 is SGHDT and CDR2 is YYEEEE. V was cut by 0 bases and J by 3 bases, with 14 bases left in between.

V gene TRBV19 combines with J gene TRBJ1-1; D gene unclear. With 9 bases removed from V and 1 base from J, the gap between germline ends came to 12 bases. Germline V lookup: CDR1 LNHDA, CDR2 SQIVND (reference sequence). The CDR3 is made up of 13 amino acids. The CDR3 here is CASRIEGNTEAFF. As DNA, the CDR3 is TGTGCCAGCCGGATAGAGGGGAACACTGAAGCTTTCTTT. Looking up the rest from reference TRBV19 and TRBJ1-1 gives the full variable domain: DGGITQSPKYLFRKEGQNVTLSCEQNLNHDAMYWYRQDPGQGLRLIYYSQIVNDFQKGDIAEGYSVSREKKESFPLTVTSAQKNPTAFYLCASRIEGNTEAFFGQGTRLTVV.

This clone was seen only a few times. This chain links TRBV13 with TRBJ1-2; D is perhaps TRBD1 (6 bases). The length of the CDR3 is 16 residues. The germline CDR1 and CDR2 sequences are PRHDT and FYEKMQ (reference sequence). The V end lost 5 bases, the J end lost 1 base, and 17 bases lay between the germline ends. The CDR3: CASSLRLQGLNYGYTF. For the CDR3, the DNA is TGTGCCAGCAGCCTCAGATTGCAGGGGCTTAACTATGGCTACACCTTC.

The chain has TRBV18 and TRBJ2-3; no reliable D call. V dropped 0 bases and J dropped 3 bases, with 4 bases sitting between them. Germline CDR1 reads KGHSH; CDR2 reads LQKENI. This CDR3 contains 13 residues. The DNA of the CDR3 is TGTGCCAGCTCACCACCCTCGACAGATACGCAGTATTTT. Translating it yields CASSPPSTDTQYF.

This clone was seen a few times. The rearrangement uses TRBV7-6 and TRBJ1-2, with D perhaps matching TRBD1 (5 bases). The CDR3 has 14 amino acids. V gave up 3 bases and J gave up 5 bases, with 13 bases separating them. CDR1 is SGHVS, CDR2 FNYEAQ, per germline. CDR3 residues: CASSLDNGGYGYTF. DNA of the CDR3: TGTGCCAGCAGCTTGGATAATGGGGGGTATGGCTACACCTTC.

This clone was seen only a few times. A junction end diverges from the germline sequence, so it may reflect a read error. The chain recombines TRBV7-9 with TRBJ1-1; 7 nucleotides line up with TRBD1. The CDR3 runs 14 residues. The germline V gene encodes CDR1 SEHNR and CDR2 FQNEAQ (reference sequence). The CDR3: CASSLRGLNSEAFF. The CDR3, as DNA: TGTGCCAGCAGCTTAAGGGGGCTAAACAGTGAAGCTTTCTTT.